The clone carrying this TCR beta chain was detected ten times or more. Germline values: CDR1 LNHDA, CDR2 SQIVND (reference sequence). This CDR3 has 15 amino acids. V gave up 6 bases and J gave up 0 bases; unmatched junction bases: 7. The sample comes from a study of early T cells in non-severe SARS-CoV-2 infection. Whole-study context: Sequenced bulk RNA came from whole blood that was unsorted, and chains were unpaired.

Each cDNA molecule carried a unique molecular identifier. One entry per CDR3 protein results from TCRdb running MiXCR on the 5' RACE reads. The sample includes around 63,000 distinct CDR3 sequences, 10% to 15% of them seen just once. The sequencing input was whole blood. This TCR came from an adult who was a healthcare worker with PCR-confirmed SARS-CoV-2 infection or an uninfected control (not recorded which). This chain links TRBV19 with TRBJ1-2; 7 nucleotides agree with TRBD1. CDR3 coding DNA: TGTGCCAGTAGCCCCGGGACAGTAACTAACTATGGCTACACCTTC. It is translated as CASSPGTVTNYGYTF.